What follows are 29 T cell receptor beta chains derived from one specimen sequenced in a study of read filtering for tumor transcriptome and immune sequencing. This library used around 0.4 ug RNA and molecular barcoded adaptors spanning alpha/delta and beta/gamma chains. TCRdb independently ran MiXCR on the reads; one entry per CDR3 protein. The sample includes tens of thousands of distinct CDR3 sequences, roughly 15% of them seen just once. The sequencing sample was made of a population of CD138-negative cells sorted from bone marrow. The receptors here all came from a donor over 35 with multiple myeloma.

This clonotype was counted many times. The rearrangement uses TRBV12-3 or TRBV12-4 and TRBJ1-5, with a tentative D call TRBD1 (6 bases). Trimming took 6 bases from V and 7 from J, leaving 19 bases between them. The length of the CDR3 is 15 residues. CDR3 amino acids: CASRPTGQSGQPQHF. CDR3 nucleotides: TGTGCCAGCAGACCAACCGGACAGAGTGGGCAGCCCCAGCATTTT.

This chain uses TRBV29-1 with TRBJ2-5; the D is unclear. The V gene lost 4 bases and the J gene lost 5 bases, with 8 bases spanning the gap. The CDR3 extends over 11 amino acids. The germline CDR1 and CDR2 sequences are SQVTM and ANQGSEA. The CDR3 nucleotides read TGCAGCGTTGTCTTGGTGGAGACCCAGTACTTC. Its protein is CSVVLVETQYF.

This clonotype was found many times. The chain joins TRBV20-1 to TRBJ2-7; 14 bases agree with TRBD2. The CDR3 runs 19 residues. The ends lost 0 bases at V and 6 bases at J; junction bases unmatched: 16. CDR1 and CDR2 (germline): DFQATT, SNEGSKA (reference sequence). CDR3 protein: CSAREPMTSGRAIVGEQYF. CDR3 bases: TGCAGTGCTAGAGAGCCGATGACTAGCGGGAGGGCCATTGTCGGCGAGCAGTACTTC.

This clonotype was picked up many times. This sequence joins TRBV7-2 and TRBJ1-3; possible D gene TRBD1, 6 bases. This CDR3 contains 17 residues. V shed 2 bases and J shed 0 bases, with 14 bases lying between them. Germline V gene data show CDR1 as SGHTA and CDR2 as FQGNSA. The CDR3 DNA follows: TGTGCCAGCAGCTTAAGGGGGGGCGCGTTCTCTGGAAACACCATATATTTT. As protein: CASSLRGGAFSGNTIYF.

V is TRBV5-1 and J is TRBJ2-5; D is unclear. CDR3 length equals 14 residues. From germline, CDR1 is SGHRS and CDR2 YFSETQ. The V and J ends lost 4 bases and 7 bases respectively, with 17 bases between them. The CDR3 here is CASSPLQSSRTQYF. In DNA, the CDR3 is TGCGCCAGCAGCCCGCTTCAGAGTTCACGGACCCAGTACTTC.

This clonotype was counted between two and nine times. This sequence may be a read error, since a much larger clone differs from it by one base. This chain connects TRBV20-1 to TRBJ1-5, with 7 nucleotides matching TRBD1. The CDR3 is 15 amino acids. Germline CDR1 and CDR2: DFQATT and SNEGSKA (reference sequence). CDR3 sequence reads: CRATQLNRGGQPQHF. Written as DNA, the CDR3 is TGCAGAGCTACCCAGCTCAACAGGGGAGGTCAGCCCCAGCATTTT.

This clonotype came up a few times. One end of the junction does not line up with germline, which may come from a read error. As DNA, the CDR3 is TGTGCCAGCTGTTACGGGACAGGGGTCGAAAAACTGTTTTTT. It codes for CASCYGTGVEKLFF. This sequence joins TRBV6-5 and TRBJ1-4; 10 bases agree with TRBD1. The CDR3 length is 14 residues. The germline V gene encodes CDR1 MNHEY and CDR2 SVGAGI.

This clonotype was counted at least ten times. The CDR3 DNA is TGTGCCAGCAGCTCGGGACTAGCGGTATACGAGCAGTACTTC. The encoded protein is CASSSGLAVYEQYF. This rearrangement joins TRBV5-5 to TRBJ2-7, with 11 bases that match TRBD2. Germline loops: CDR1 SGHKS, CDR2 YYEKEE (reference sequence). Germline trimming cut 3 bases from V and 4 bases from J; bases unmatched to any gene: 3. CDR3 size: 14 residues. Combining the CDR3 with reference TRBV5-5 and TRBJ2-7 gives the whole variable domain DAGVTQSPTHLIKTRGQQVTLRCSPISGHKSVSWYQQVLGQGPQFIFQYYEKEERGRGNFPDRFSARQFPNYSSELNVNALLLGDSALYLCASSSGLAVYEQYFGPGTRLTVT.

This clonotype was observed many times. At one end, the junction sequence differs from germline, possibly due to a read error. V and J are TRBV6-2 or TRBV6-3 and TRBJ2-7; 13 bases fit TRBD2. CDR1 is MNHEY, CDR2 SVGEGT, per germline. The length of the CDR3 is 14 residues. The CDR3 spells CASSYGTSGVRHYF. The CDR3 DNA reads TGTGCCAGTAGTTATGGGACTAGCGGGGTCCGGCACTACTTC.

The chain is built from TRBV2 and TRBJ2-7, with D possibly being TRBD1 or TRBD2 (5 bases each). V dropped 6 bases and J dropped 7 bases, with 22 bases sitting between them. Germline V gene lookup returns CDR1 SNHLY and CDR2 FYNNEI. The CDR3 length is 15 residues. The CDR3 is CASSTNPGRAGEQYF. The CDR3 bases are TGTGCCAGCAGCACTAACCCGGGACGGGCTGGAGAGCAGTACTTC. The full variable domain, in which reference TRBV2 and TRBJ2-7 provide the parts outside the CDR3, is EPEVTQTPSHQVTQMGQEVILRCVPISNHLYFYWYRQILGQKVEFLVSFYNNEISEKSEIFDDQFSVERPDGSNFTLKIRSTKLEDSAMYFCASSTNPGRAGEQYFGPGTRLTVT.

This clonotype was recorded at least ten times. The chain carries TRBV19 and TRBJ2-2; D possibly corresponds to TRBD1 (7 bases). The CDR3 sequence is 15 residues long. Trimming took 10 bases from V and 0 from J, leaving 15 bases between them. Germline lookup yields CDR1 LNHDA and CDR2 SQIVND (reference sequence). The CDR3 sequence is CATSRGQTNTGELFF. CDR3 DNA sequence: TGTGCCACCTCGCGGGGACAGACGAACACCGGGGAGCTGTTTTTT.

The chain links TRBV7-9 to TRBJ2-2, with D perhaps matching TRBD2 (6 bases). The V end lost 9 bases, the J end lost 1 base, and 24 bases lay between the germline ends. The CDR3 totals 18 residues. The germline V gene has CDR1 SEHNR and CDR2 FQNEAQ (reference sequence). CDR3 region: CARAPILYRGENTGELFF. The CDR3 DNA reads as TGTGCCAGAGCCCCTATCCTTTATCGCGGGGAGAACACCGGGGAGCTGTTTTTT. The complete variable domain, with remaining parts taken from reference TRBV7-9 and TRBJ2-2, reads DTGVSQNPRHKITKRGQNVTFRCDPISEHNRLYWYRQTLGQGPEFLTYFQNEAQLEKSRLLSDRFSAERPKGSFSTLEIQRTEQGDSAMYLCARAPILYRGENTGELFFGEGSRLTVL.

Only one count was recorded for this clonotype. This likely traces to a read error, being one base from a far larger clone. The chain combines TRBV10-3 with TRBJ1-1; D is ambiguous. Per germline, CDR1 ENHRY and CDR2 SYGVKD. This CDR3 region has 13 residues. Trimming pared 4 bases from V and 1 base from J, leaving 7 bases between. CDR3 coding DNA: TGTGCCATCAGTGTGAAACAGAACACTGAAGCTTTCTTT. Protein sequence: CAISVKQNTEAFF.

This clonotype was seen ten or more times. The chain combines TRBV20-1 with TRBJ2-1; TRBD2 aligns across 11 bases. The CDR3 is 17 amino acids. The ends lost 5 bases at V and 8 bases at J; junction bases unmatched: 17. The germline V gene encodes CDR1 DFQATT and CDR2 SNEGSKA (reference sequence). DNA for the CDR3: TGCAGTGCTCCCCGCGAGGAAGGTAGCGGGAGGGCGGATGAGCAGTTCTTC. Translated, it gives CSAPREEGSGRADEQFF.

The chain combines TRBV11-2 with TRBJ2-1, with 12 positions matching TRBD2. CDR1 is SGHAT, CDR2 FQNNGV, per germline. Losses at the gene ends were 1 base for V and 3 bases for J; bases not matched to a gene: 1. This CDR3 has 16 residues. CDR3 sequence: CASSLALAGGYNEQFF. CDR3 bases: TGTGCCAGCAGCTTAGCACTAGCGGGGGGCTACAATGAGCAGTTCTTC.

This clonotype occurred a few times. The chain employs TRBV6-6 and TRBJ2-2; D not certain. V was trimmed by 7 bases and J by 6 bases, leaving 6 bases between them. This CDR3 comprises 11 residues. Germline-derived CDR1 and CDR2 are MNHNY and SVGAGI (reference sequence). The CDR3 nucleotides are TGTGCCAGCACTTCCCCCGGGGAGCTGTTTTTT. Translated, it gives CASTSPGELFF.

This clonotype was seen repeatedly, ten times or more. The chain uses TRBV3-1 and TRBJ1-1; D is possibly TRBD1 (5 bases). Between the trimmed V and J ends, which lost 7 bases and 1 base, there was a span of 10 bases. The CDR3 runs to 13 residues. Germline CDR1 reads LGHDT; CDR2 reads YNNKEL (reference sequence). CDR3 residues: CASTRGPNTEAFF. The CDR3 nucleotides are TGTGCCAGCACTCGGGGACCGAACACTGAAGCTTTCTTT.

This clonotype was seen ten or more times. The chain carries TRBV20-1 and TRBJ2-7; 8 nucleotides line up with TRBD1. V shed 4 bases, J shed 5 bases, and the junction held 13 bases outside the gene matches. The CDR3 length is 15 residues. Germline values: CDR1 DFQATT, CDR2 SNEGSKA (reference sequence). CDR3 coding DNA: TGCAGTGCTACAGGGGGCGCCGCGGTACAGAACGAGCAGTACTTC. This encodes CSATGGAAVQNEQYF.

This clonotype appeared many times. V and J are TRBV20-1 and TRBJ1-5; 7 nucleotides agree with TRBD1. The germline CDR1 and CDR2 sequences are DFQATT and SNEGSKA (reference sequence). The trim removed 6 bases at V and 9 bases at J, leaving 11 bases unmatched. CDR3 size: 13 residues. The CDR3 DNA reads TGCAGTGCCACGGACAGGACTCTGGGGCCCCAGCATTTT. Translation: CSATDRTLGPQHF.

This clonotype was detected ten times or more. The rearrangement links TRBV19 to TRBJ2-7; TRBD1 matches 9 bases. In germline, CDR1 is LNHDA, CDR2 SQIVND (reference sequence). This CDR3 is built from 14 residues. After removal of 9 bases from V and 2 bases from J, the junction contained 8 bases not matched to a gene. CDR3 residues: CASSDRGTPYEQYF. In DNA, the CDR3 is TGTGCCAGCTCCGACAGGGGGACCCCCTACGAGCAGTACTTC. Filled out from reference TRBV19 and TRBJ2-7, the complete variable domain reads DGGITQSPKYLFRKEGQNVTLSCEQNLNHDAMYWYRQDPGQGLRLIYYSQIVNDFQKGDIAEGYSVSREKKESFPLTVTSAQKNPTAFYLCASSDRGTPYEQYFGPGTRLTVT.

In this sample, this clonotype turned up many times. The rearrangement joins TRBV20-1 to TRBJ2-1; no firm D call. Trimming took 1 base from V and 7 from J, leaving 11 bases between them. In germline, CDR1 is DFQATT, CDR2 SNEGSKA (reference sequence). The CDR3 length is 13 residues. For the CDR3, the DNA is TGCAGTGCTAGAGGCCCAAATCAGAATGAGCAGTTCTTC. It yields the protein CSARGPNQNEQFF.

Remarks on this clonotype: This sequence may be a read error, since a much larger clone differs from it by one base. The J gene is TRBJ2-1, the V gene TRBV29-1; 9 bases map to TRBD2. The end of the DNA is better explained by TRBJ2-7, so the J call may be wrong. Germline assignment: CDR1 SQVTM and CDR2 ANQGSEA. The length of the CDR3 is 14 residues. The CDR3 loop is CSITTGTSSDEQYF. CDR3 nucleotide sequence: TGCAGCATAACCACCGGGACTAGCAGCGATGAGCAGTACTTC.

The chain has TRBV3-1 and TRBJ2-7; D is unresolved. There are 15 residues in the CDR3. Germline V gene lookup returns CDR1 LGHDT and CDR2 YNNKEL (reference sequence). V lost 8 bases to trimming and J lost 5 bases, with 22 bases between them. CDR3 in amino acids: CASGPYPELTHEQYF. The CDR3 DNA follows: TGTGCCAGCGGCCCATACCCGGAGTTAACCCACGAGCAGTACTTC.

Concerning this clonotype itself: No conserved phenylalanine or tryptophan is present at the end of the CDR3, so a read error is the likely explanation. The DNA is left out, because the CDR3 cannot be placed on it with certainty; the CDR3 is given as TCRdb lists it. Here the CDR3 reads CASSLAVEQLC. The chain has TRBV5-8 and TRBJ2-1. The CDR3 is made up of 11 amino acids, end residues included. Germline V gene data show CDR1 as SGHTS and CDR2 as YDEGEE.

This clonotype has a count of ten or more. The gene calls are TRBV11-3 and TRBJ1-5, with 9 bases that match TRBD1. The germline V gene encodes CDR1 SGHNT and CDR2 YENEEA. CDR3 length: 17 residues. V lost 5 bases to trimming and J lost 0 bases; unmatched junction nucleotides: 8. CDR3: CASSTGGRDHSNQPQHF. CDR3 coding DNA: TGTGCCAGCAGCACAGGGGGCAGGGATCATAGCAATCAGCCCCAGCATTTT.

This clonotype was seen repeatedly, ten times or more. The chain has TRBV29-1 and TRBJ1-5; a possible D gene is TRBD1 (5 bases). V was trimmed by 4 bases and J by 5 bases, leaving 12 bases between them. Germline CDR1 is SQVTM and CDR2 is ANQGSEA. The CDR3 covers 13 residues. The CDR3 bases are TGCAGCGTTGGGCAGGGCTGGGATCAGCCCCAGCATTTT. It translates to CSVGQGWDQPQHF. Combining the CDR3 with reference TRBV29-1 and TRBJ1-5 gives the whole variable domain SAVISQKPSRDICQRGTSLTIQCQVDSQVTMMFWYRQQPGQSLTLIATANQGSEATYESGFVIDKFPISRPNLTFSTLTVSNMSPEDSSIYLCSVGQGWDQPQHFGDGTRLSIL.

About this clonotype itself: A much bigger clone sits one base away, suggesting this may be a read error. The rearrangement joins TRBV2 to TRBJ2-5; the match to TRBD2 covers 7 bases. Germline values: CDR1 SNHLY, CDR2 FYNNEI. The J segment lost 7 bases and the V segment lost 8 bases, leaving 4 bases of the junction unmatched. The CDR3 totals 11 residues. The CDR3 DNA follows: TGTGCCAGCCGGGGGGAAGGGACCCAGTACTTC. This sequence encodes CASRGEGTQYF.

This clonotype was seen repeatedly, ten times or more. The chain carries TRBV6-5 and TRBJ2-7; D not certain. Germline lookup yields CDR1 MNHEY and CDR2 SVGAGI. V lost 0 bases to trimming and J lost 0 bases, with 6 bases between them. The CDR3 extends over 14 amino acids. The CDR3 coding sequence is TGTGCCAGCAGTTACTCGCGGAGCTCCTACGAGCAGTACTTC. Translated, it gives CASSYSRSSYEQYF.

Points on this clonotype: This may be a read error, as it is one base from a much larger clone. The chain carries TRBV7-9 and TRBJ2-5; D is possibly TRBD1 or TRBD2 (5 bases each). Trimming removed 5 bases at V and 3 bases at J, with 16 bases between. CDR1 and CDR2 from the germline V gene are SEHNR and FQNEAQ (reference sequence). This CDR3 has 15 residues. CDR3 protein: CASSRDGTEKETQYF. For the CDR3, the DNA is TGTGCCAGCAGCAGAGACGGGACGGAGAAAGAGACCCAGTACTTC.